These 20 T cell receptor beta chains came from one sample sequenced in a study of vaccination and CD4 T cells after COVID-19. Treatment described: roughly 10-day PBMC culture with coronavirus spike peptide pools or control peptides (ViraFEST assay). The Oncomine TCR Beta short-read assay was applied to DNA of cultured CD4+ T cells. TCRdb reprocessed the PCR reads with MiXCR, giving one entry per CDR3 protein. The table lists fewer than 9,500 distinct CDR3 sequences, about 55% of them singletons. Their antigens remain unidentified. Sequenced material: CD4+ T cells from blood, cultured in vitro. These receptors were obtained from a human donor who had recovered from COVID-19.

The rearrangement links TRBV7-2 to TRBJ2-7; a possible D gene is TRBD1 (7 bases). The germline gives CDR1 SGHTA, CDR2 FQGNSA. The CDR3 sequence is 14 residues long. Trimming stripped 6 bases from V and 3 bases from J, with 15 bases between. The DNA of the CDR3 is TGTGCCAGCAGGGGGGGACAGCAGCTCTACGAGCAGTACTTC. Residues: CASRGGQQLYEQYF.

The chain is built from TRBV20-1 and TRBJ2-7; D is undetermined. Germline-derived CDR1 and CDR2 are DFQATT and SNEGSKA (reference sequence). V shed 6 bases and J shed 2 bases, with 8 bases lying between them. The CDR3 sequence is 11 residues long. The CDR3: CSAIRTYEQYF. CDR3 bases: TGCAGTGCCATCAGGACCTACGAGCAGTACTTC.

CDR3 DNA sequence: TGTGCCAGCAGCGAGGTCGACGAGCAGTACTTC. Its translation is CASSEVDEQYF. V usage is TRBV6-1 and J usage is TRBJ2-7; D unresolved. Germline V gene sequence: CDR1 MNHNS, CDR2 SASEGT. The length of the CDR3 is 11 residues. The ends were cut back, 6 bases at V and 5 bases at J, with 8 bases in the middle.

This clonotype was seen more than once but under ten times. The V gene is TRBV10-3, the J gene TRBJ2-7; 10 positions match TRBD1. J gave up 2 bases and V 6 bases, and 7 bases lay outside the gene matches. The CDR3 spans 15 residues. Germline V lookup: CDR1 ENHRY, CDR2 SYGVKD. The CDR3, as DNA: TGTGCCATCAGGGAGGACAGGGGGTTTGCCTACGAGCAGTACTTC. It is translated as CAIREDRGFAYEQYF.

This chain's CDR3 is CSGIRGGATQYF. The CDR3 DNA follows: TGCAGCGGGATCAGGGGTGGCGCGACCCAGTACTTC. This chain links TRBV29-1 with TRBJ2-5; TRBD1 might be the D (6 bases). The CDR3 covers 12 residues. Trimming left V 7 bases short and J 7 bases short, with 16 bases between. Germline CDR1 and CDR2: SQVTM and ANQGSEA.

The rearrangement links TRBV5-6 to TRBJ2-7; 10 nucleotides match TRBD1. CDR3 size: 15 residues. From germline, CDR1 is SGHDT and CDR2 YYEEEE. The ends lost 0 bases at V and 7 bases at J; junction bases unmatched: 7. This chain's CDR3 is CASSLAGQGEGEQYF. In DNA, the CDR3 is TGTGCCAGCAGCTTGGCCGGACAGGGGGAAGGAGAGCAGTACTTC.

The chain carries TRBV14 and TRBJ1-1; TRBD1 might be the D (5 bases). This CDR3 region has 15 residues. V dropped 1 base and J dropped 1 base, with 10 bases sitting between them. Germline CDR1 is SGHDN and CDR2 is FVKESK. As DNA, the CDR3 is TGTGCCAGCAGCCAAGCATACAGGACGAACACTGAAGCTTTCTTT. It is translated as CASSQAYRTNTEAFF. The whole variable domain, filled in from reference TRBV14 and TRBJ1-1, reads EAGVTQFPSHSVIEKGQTVTLRCDPISGHDNLYWYRRVMGKEIKFLLHFVKESKQDESGMPNNRFLAERTGGTYSTLKVQPAELEDSGVYFCASSQAYRTNTEAFFGQGTRLTVV.

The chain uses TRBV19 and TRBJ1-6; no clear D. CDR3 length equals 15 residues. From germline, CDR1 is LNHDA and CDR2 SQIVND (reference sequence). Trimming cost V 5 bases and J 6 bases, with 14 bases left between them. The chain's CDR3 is CASSQAIERNSPLHF. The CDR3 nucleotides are TGTGCCAGTAGTCAGGCCATCGAGCGTAATTCACCCCTCCACTTT.

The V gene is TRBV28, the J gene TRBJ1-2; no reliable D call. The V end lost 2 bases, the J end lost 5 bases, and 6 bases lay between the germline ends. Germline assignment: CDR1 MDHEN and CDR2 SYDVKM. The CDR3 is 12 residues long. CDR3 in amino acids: CASSLPVYGYTF. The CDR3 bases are TGTGCCAGCAGTTTACCAGTTTATGGCTACACCTTC.

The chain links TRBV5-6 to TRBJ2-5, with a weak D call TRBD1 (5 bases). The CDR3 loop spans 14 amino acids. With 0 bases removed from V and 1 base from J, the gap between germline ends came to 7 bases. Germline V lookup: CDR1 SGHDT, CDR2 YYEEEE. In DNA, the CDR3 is TGTGCCAGCAGCTTGGTGGGGCGCCAAGAGACCCAGTACTTC. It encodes CASSLVGRQETQYF.

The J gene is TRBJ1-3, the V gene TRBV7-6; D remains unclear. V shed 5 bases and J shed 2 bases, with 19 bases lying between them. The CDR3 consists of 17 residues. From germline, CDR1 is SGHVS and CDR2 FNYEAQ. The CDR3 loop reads CASSLPPRGSPGNTIYF. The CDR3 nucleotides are TGTGCCAGCAGCCTACCCCCCCGAGGGAGTCCTGGAAACACCATATATTTT.

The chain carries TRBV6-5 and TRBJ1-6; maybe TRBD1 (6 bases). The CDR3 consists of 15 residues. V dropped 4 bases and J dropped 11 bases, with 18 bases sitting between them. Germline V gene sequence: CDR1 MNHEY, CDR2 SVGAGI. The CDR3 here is CASSLKRGGTAPLHF. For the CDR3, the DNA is TGTGCCAGCAGTTTGAAGCGGGGGGGCACAGCACCCCTCCACTTT.

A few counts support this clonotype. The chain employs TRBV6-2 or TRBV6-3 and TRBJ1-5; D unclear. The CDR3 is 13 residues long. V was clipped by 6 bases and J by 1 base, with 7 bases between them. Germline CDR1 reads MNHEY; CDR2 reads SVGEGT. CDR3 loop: CASSRRSNQPQHF. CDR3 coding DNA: TGTGCCAGCAGCCGGAGAAGCAATCAGCCCCAGCATTTT.

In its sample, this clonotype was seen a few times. Written as DNA, the CDR3 is TGCAGTGCTAGAGGTGACAGATACAATGAGCAGTTCTTC. Protein sequence: CSARGDRYNEQFF. This chain joins TRBV20-1 and TRBJ2-1; TRBD1 is a possible D gene (5 bases). The length of the CDR3 is 13 residues. The V end lost 1 base, the J end lost 4 bases, and 8 bases lay between the germline ends. Germline V gene sequence: CDR1 DFQATT, CDR2 SNEGSKA (reference sequence).

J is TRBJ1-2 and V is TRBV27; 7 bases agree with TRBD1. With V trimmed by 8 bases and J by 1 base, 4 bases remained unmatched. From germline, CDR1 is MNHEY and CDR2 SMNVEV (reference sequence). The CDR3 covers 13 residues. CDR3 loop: CASGRQGNYGYTF. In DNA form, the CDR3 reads TGTGCCAGCGGCCGACAGGGTAACTATGGCTACACCTTC.

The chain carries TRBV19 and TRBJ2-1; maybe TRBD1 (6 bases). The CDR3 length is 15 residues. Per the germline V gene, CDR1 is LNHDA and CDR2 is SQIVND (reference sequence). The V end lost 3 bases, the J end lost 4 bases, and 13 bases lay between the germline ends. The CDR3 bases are TGTGCCAGTAGTATCGGGTCAGGGGTTTACAATGAGCAGTTCTTC. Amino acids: CASSIGSGVYNEQFF.

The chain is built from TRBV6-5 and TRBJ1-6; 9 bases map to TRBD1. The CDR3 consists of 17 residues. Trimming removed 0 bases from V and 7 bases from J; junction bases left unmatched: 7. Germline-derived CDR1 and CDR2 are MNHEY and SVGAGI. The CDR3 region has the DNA TGTGCCAGCAGTTACTCCGGGACAGGGTTTGTGAATTCACCCCTCCACTTT. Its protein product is CASSYSGTGFVNSPLHF.

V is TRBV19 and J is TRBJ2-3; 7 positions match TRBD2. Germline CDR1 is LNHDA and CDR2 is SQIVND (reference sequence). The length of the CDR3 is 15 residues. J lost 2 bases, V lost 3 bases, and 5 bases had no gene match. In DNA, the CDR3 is TGTGCCAGTAGTATGGGCGGGGGTGACACAGATACGCAGTATTTT. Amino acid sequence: CASSMGGGDTDTQYF.

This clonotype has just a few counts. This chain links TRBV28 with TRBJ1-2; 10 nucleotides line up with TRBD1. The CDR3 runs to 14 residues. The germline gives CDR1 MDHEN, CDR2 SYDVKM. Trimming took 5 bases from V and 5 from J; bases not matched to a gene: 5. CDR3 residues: CASSPGTGVYGYTF. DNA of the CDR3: TGTGCCAGCAGTCCGGGGACAGGGGTTTATGGCTACACCTTC.

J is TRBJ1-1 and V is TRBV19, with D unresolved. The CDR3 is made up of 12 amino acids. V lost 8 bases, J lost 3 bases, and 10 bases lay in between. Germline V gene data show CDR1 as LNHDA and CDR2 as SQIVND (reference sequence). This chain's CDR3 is CASGSQYTEAFF. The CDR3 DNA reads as TGTGCCAGTGGGTCGCAGTACACTGAAGCTTTCTTT.